The rows below give T cell receptor beta chains drawn from one sample of a study of Graves' ophthalmopathy and Graves' hyperthyroidism. A single record per CDR3 protein comes from TCRdb applying MiXCR to the multiplex PCR reads. The sample includes about 620,000 distinct CDR3 sequences, approximately 21% of them seen just once. Sequencing was carried out using peripheral blood. These receptors were taken from a woman between 18 and 30 years old with stable Graves' hyperthyroidism. Some clones in this sample may be carry-over from other donors' samples. CDR3s include the opening cysteine and the closing phenylalanine or tryptophan. D genes are given only for firm matches. Part of the rows lack a size; the others show once, few, many or a class for expanded clones.

TRBV7-2	TRBJ2-2	few	TRBD1	TGTGCCAGCAGCTTAGCATGGGGACAGGAGGACGGGGAGCTGTTTTTT	CASSLAWGQEDGELFF
TRBV12-3/TRBV12-4	TRBJ1-2	-	TRBD1	TGTGCCAGCAGCCCAGCCGGGACAGGTGGCTACACCTTC	CASSPAGTGGYTF
TRBV20-1	TRBJ1-1	-	-	TGCAGTACCCCCAGGGGTGTGAACACTGAAGCTTTCTTT	CSTPRGVNTEAFF
TRBV9	TRBJ1-1	few	-	TGTGCCAGCAGCCGGAACGCCCTAATGGTTTTT	CASSRNALMVF
TRBV7-2	TRBJ1-6	many	-	TGTGCCAGCAGCTTAGATGGGGGGCCTAATTCACCCCTCCACTTT	CASSLDGGPNSPLHF
TRBV2	TRBJ2-2	many	TRBD1	TGTGCCAACGCAGAGACAGGGGGGGACACCGGGGAGCTGTTTTTT	CANAETGGDTGELFF
TRBV6-2/TRBV6-3	TRBJ1-1	many	TRBD1	TGTGCCAGCAGTTCTCAGGGGGTGAACACTGAAGCTTTCTTT	CASSSQGVNTEAFF
TRBV4-1	TRBJ1-5	many	-	TGCGCCAGCAGCGTAATACAGGGTAGCAATCAGCCCCAGCATTTT	CASSVIQGSNQPQHF
TRBV20-1	TRBJ1-5	-	-	TGCAGTGCGCAAGGGCTGAGCAATCAGCCCCAGCATTTT	CSAQGLSNQPQHF
TRBV30	TRBJ1-1	many	TRBD1	TGTGCCTGGACCCGGTCACAGGGGTTCGTTGAAGCTTTCTTT	CAWTRSQGFVEAFF
TRBV6-4	TRBJ1-1	few	TRBD1	TGTGCCAGCGGACAGGGAGTCACTGAAGCTTTCTTT	CASGQGVTEAFF
TRBV3-1	TRBJ1-5	few	-	TGTGCCAGCAGCCCAATCGGGAGGGCAGCTCAGCCCCAGCATTTT	CASSPIGRAAQPQHF
TRBV27	TRBJ1-1	many	-	TGTGCCAGCTTTCACGGGCTGAACACTGAAGCTTTCTTT	CASFHGLNTEAFF
TRBV5-1	TRBJ1-2	many	-	TGCGCCAGCAGCTTGGACTTTGAGGGCCCATATGGCTACACCTTC	CASSLDFEGPYGYTF
TRBV2	TRBJ1-1	many	-	TGTGCCAGCAGTGGTAAAGAACTGAACACTGAAGCTTTCTTT	CASSGKELNTEAFF
TRBV19	TRBJ1-6	few	-	TGTGCCAGTAGTATTGGAGAAAGTTCACCCCTCCACTTT	CASSIGESSPLHF
TRBV20-1	TRBJ2-5	-	TRBD2	TGCAGTGCCACCGGGCGGCGGGAGCAAGAGACCCAGTACTTC	CSATGRREQETQYF
TRBV3-1	TRBJ1-1	-	-	TGTGCCAGCAGCCAAGATTATCCAGGTTACACTGAAGCTTTCTTT	CASSQDYPGYTEAFF
TRBV27	TRBJ1-3	few	TRBD1	TGTGCCAGCAGAAGAACAGGGGCCCCTGGAAACACCATATATTTT	CASRRTGAPGNTIYF
TRBV6-4	TRBJ2-7	few	-	TGTGCCAGCAATCCAGAGGAAGGGGCGATTCAAGGGGAGCAGTACTTC	CASNPEEGAIQGEQYF
TRBV20-1	TRBJ1-3	many	-	TGCAGTGCTAGGGAGTGGACCCACTCTTCTGGAAACACCATATATTTT	CSAREWTHSSGNTIYF
TRBV7-8	TRBJ1-5	-	-	TGTGCCAGCAGCTTAGATCGCCTGGGGCCCCAGCATTTT	CASSLDRLGPQHF
TRBV30	TRBJ1-1	-	TRBD1	TGTGCCTGGAGTGTTGGGGCCAGGGGGCACATCTCTGAAGCTTTCTTT	CAWSVGARGHISEAFF
TRBV28	TRBJ2-2	-	-	TGTGCCAGCAGTGCGAATCGGGAGCTGTTTTTT	CASSANRELFF